The 6 T cell receptor beta chains below come from one sample, sequenced in a study of shared clonotypes between healthy human individuals. The method was immunoSEQ multiplex PCR; TCRdb's version includes in-frame clones alone and lacks a portion of them. The data hold fewer than 850,000 clones, with roughly 88% observed a single time. Sequencing was performed on memory CD8+ T cells from PBMCs. Subset reported: CD45RO+ cells pooled with CCR7-negative TemRA cells. Every receptor here comes from a man aged 18 to 30 in good health. Some clones in this sample may be carry-over from other donors' samples.

The V and J genes are TRBV27 and TRBJ1-2; tentatively, D is TRBD1 (5 bases). Between the trimmed V and J ends, which lost 5 bases and 4 bases, there was a span of 14 bases. This CDR3 is 14 amino acids long. Germline values: CDR1 MNHEY, CDR2 SMNVEV (reference sequence). DNA for the CDR3: TGTGCCAGCAGTGTTGGGGGGTCTTCCTATGGCTACACCTTC. Translating it yields CASSVGGSSYGYTF.

For this clone: At one end the junction does not follow the germline gene, possibly because of a read error. The chain recombines TRBV5-6 with TRBJ1-2, with no clear D. The CDR3 totals 12 residues. The germline gives CDR1 SGHDT, CDR2 YYEEEE. The CDR3 spells CASSSPGVRRAF. CDR3 coding DNA: TGTGCCAGCAGCTCACCTGGGGTTAGACGGGCCTTC.

The gene calls are TRBV27 and TRBJ2-1, with TRBD2 identical over 8 bases. The CDR3 is 14 residues long. Germline-derived CDR1 and CDR2 are MNHEY and SMNVEV (reference sequence). V lost 5 bases and J lost 7; bases outside the gene matches: 7. The DNA for the CDR3 is TGTGCCAGCAGTCTGGGACTAGGCGGGAATGAGCAGTTCTTC. Translating gives CASSLGLGGNEQFF.

The V gene is TRBV7-2, the J gene TRBJ2-1; D may be TRBD2 (5 bases). This CDR3 spans 15 amino acids. From germline, CDR1 is SGHTA and CDR2 FQGNSA. Trimming pared 3 bases from V and 2 bases from J, leaving 11 bases between. DNA for the CDR3: TGTGCCAGCAGCTTGTTAGGGAGTCCCTACAATGAGCAGTTCTTC. It is translated as CASSLLGSPYNEQFF.

V and J are TRBV2 and TRBJ2-1, with unresolved D. CDR3 size: 12 residues. V lost 5 bases to trimming and J lost 8 bases, with 10 bases between them. Looked up from germline, CDR1 is SNHLY and CDR2 is FYNNEI. CDR3 residues: CASSNRAYEQFF. The CDR3 DNA sequence: TGTGCCAGCAGTAATAGGGCATATGAGCAGTTCTTC.

The chain combines TRBV27 with TRBJ2-1; D call uncertain. Germline V CDR1 and CDR2: MNHEY, SMNVEV (reference sequence). This CDR3 is 10 amino acids long. V dropped 2 bases and J dropped 10 bases, with 3 bases sitting between them. The DNA of the CDR3 is TGTGCCAGCAGTTTACCGGAGCAGTTCTTC. Translated, it gives CASSLPEQFF.